The 19 T cell receptor beta chains below come from one sample, sequenced in a study of blood T cell repertoires in COVID-19. Only in-frame clones appear in the TCRdb table, and some are missing; sequencing was by immunoSEQ multiplex PCR. The sample has fewer than 120,000 clones; around 68% are singletons. The sample was peripheral blood. The receptors were sampled from a woman aged 55-70 years with acute or convalescent COVID-19.

The chain recombines TRBV2 with TRBJ2-1, with 10 positions matching TRBD1. Trimming removed 2 bases from V and 8 bases from J; junction bases left unmatched: 6. The CDR3 is 15 residues long. The V gene's germline CDR1 is SNHLY and CDR2 FYNNEI. Here the CDR3 reads CASSELGQGYDEQFF. CDR3 sequence (DNA): TGTGCCAGCAGTGAACTGGGACAGGGGTATGATGAGCAGTTCTTC.

This clone was recorded a few times. The chain carries TRBV27 and TRBJ1-1; TRBD1 agrees at 7 bases. V shed 8 bases, J shed 11 bases, and the junction held 20 bases outside the gene matches. Germline V CDR1 and CDR2: MNHEY, SMNVEV (reference sequence). This CDR3 has 15 amino acids. CDR3 sequence (DNA): TGTGCCAGCGGAGATCCTTTGGGACAGTCGCACGCGGCTTTCTTT. Protein product: CASGDPLGQSHAAFF.

This chain uses TRBV4-1 with TRBJ2-2; D may be TRBD2 (7 bases). The V gene's germline CDR1 is MGHRA and CDR2 YSYEKL. This CDR3 comprises 15 residues. Trimming cost V 0 bases and J 9 bases, with 14 bases left between them. CDR3 nucleotides: TGCGCCAGCAGCCAAGAAGGGGGGGGCGTCAGGGAGCTGTTTTTT. Translation: CASSQEGGGVRELFF.

This clone was found once. This chain links TRBV9 with TRBJ1-2; D is unclear. This CDR3 contains 11 residues. Germline CDR1 reads SGDLS; CDR2 reads YYNGEE. V gave up 1 base and J gave up 10 bases, with 8 bases separating them. The CDR3 sequence is CASSVSGVYTF. In DNA form, the CDR3 reads TGTGCCAGCAGCGTAAGCGGGGTCTACACCTTC.

The chain uses TRBV2 and TRBJ2-7, with TRBD1 as a possible D gene (6 bases). Germline V CDR1 and CDR2: SNHLY, FYNNEI. Deletions cut 5 bases from V and 4 bases from J, with 12 bases between. This CDR3 has 13 amino acids. The CDR3, as DNA: TGTGCCAGCAGTCTCCGGGACATTTACGAGCAGTACTTC. Its protein is CASSLRDIYEQYF. Together with reference TRBV2 and TRBJ2-7, the CDR3 gives the full variable domain: EPEVTQTPSHQVTQMGQEVILRCVPISNHLYFYWYRQILGQKVEFLVSFYNNEISEKSEIFDDQFSVERPDGSNFTLKIRSTKLEDSAMYFCASSLRDIYEQYFGPGTRLTVT.

This chain joins TRBV11-2 and TRBJ1-2, with D possibly matching TRBD1 (5 bases). The length of the CDR3 is 13 residues. Per germline, CDR1 SGHAT and CDR2 FQNNGV. V was cut by 3 bases and J by 8 bases, with 13 bases left in between. The CDR3 DNA follows: TGTGCCAGCAGCTTGAGTGGGGCGCAGGGCTACACCTTC. As protein: CASSLSGAQGYTF.

The V call is TRBV19, the J call TRBJ2-3; D may be TRBD2 (5 bases). CDR3 length equals 16 residues. V was pared by 4 bases and J by 0 bases, with 14 bases between. Germline lookup yields CDR1 LNHDA and CDR2 SQIVND (reference sequence). CDR3 coding DNA: TGTGCCAGTAGTAGTTATTACGGGGAGAGCACAGATACGCAGTATTTT. Its translation: CASSSYYGESTDTQYF.

The chain joins TRBV6-5 to TRBJ1-6, with D maybe TRBD1 (5 bases). The CDR3 runs to 15 residues. Germline CDR1 and CDR2: MNHEY and SVGAGI. V lost 4 bases, J lost 6 bases, and 13 bases lay in between. The CDR3 sequence is CASSLGGVVNSPLHF. The CDR3, as DNA: TGTGCCAGCAGTTTGGGGGGTGTGGTTAATTCACCCCTCCACTTT.

On this clone itself: This specimen includes other DNA sequences encoding the same CDR3. The V and J genes are TRBV20-1 and TRBJ1-2; D not certain. The CDR3 sequence is 11 residues long. Germline V lookup: CDR1 DFQATT, CDR2 SNEGSKA (reference sequence). The V end was cut by 3 bases, the J end by 8 bases, with 10 bases between. CDR3 loop: CSASSGKGYTF. In DNA, the CDR3 is TGCAGTGCTAGTTCAGGAAAGGGCTACACCTTC.

The sample holds a few counts of this clone. The rearrangement uses TRBV15 and TRBJ1-4; 9 bases are shared with TRBD1. V shed 5 bases and J 5 bases; nucleotides not matched to a gene: 3. Germline loops: CDR1 LNHNV, CDR2 YYDKDF (reference sequence). The CDR3 runs to 14 residues. The DNA for the CDR3 is TGTGCCACCAGCCCCGGGACAGGGAATGAAAAACTGTTTTTT. It is translated as CATSPGTGNEKLFF.

The rearrangement uses TRBV9 and TRBJ2-1, with D tentatively TRBD1 (5 bases). The germline V gene encodes CDR1 SGDLS and CDR2 YYNGEE. Trimming took 0 bases from V and 8 from J, leaving 6 bases between them. The CDR3 sequence is 12 residues long. CDR3: CASSVEGDEQFF. CDR3 DNA: TGTGCCAGCAGCGTAGAAGGGGATGAGCAGTTCTTC.

This clone appeared once. The rearrangement joins TRBV19 to TRBJ2-5, with D possibly being TRBD1 (6 bases). Trimming removed 5 bases from V and 5 bases from J, with 12 bases in between. Germline CDR1 reads LNHDA; CDR2 reads SQIVND (reference sequence). CDR3 length: 13 amino acids. The CDR3 is CASSSGHRETQYF. The CDR3 nucleotides read TGTGCCAGTAGTTCGGGACATCGGGAGACCCAGTACTTC. Full variable domain (outside the CDR3, taken from reference TRBV19 and TRBJ2-5): DGGITQSPKYLFRKEGQNVTLSCEQNLNHDAMYWYRQDPGQGLRLIYYSQIVNDFQKGDIAEGYSVSREKKESFPLTVTSAQKNPTAFYLCASSSGHRETQYFGPGTRLLVL.

The chain combines TRBV25-1 with TRBJ1-6; no definite D call. Germline CDR1 and CDR2: MGHDK and SYGVNS. This CDR3 spans 12 amino acids. V gave up 4 bases and J gave up 9 bases, with 7 bases separating them. CDR3 DNA sequence: TGTGCCAGCAGTGTACAGAGTTCACCCCTCCACTTT. It translates to CASSVQSSPLHF.

This chain connects TRBV7-9 to TRBJ1-4, with D maybe TRBD1 (6 bases). Trimming removed 3 bases at V and 6 bases at J, with 14 bases between. The V gene's germline CDR1 is SEHNR and CDR2 FQNEAQ (reference sequence). The CDR3 loop spans 15 amino acids. The chain's CDR3 is CASSFGQQFYEKLFF. The CDR3 DNA follows: TGTGCCAGCAGCTTCGGACAGCAGTTTTATGAAAAACTGTTTTTT.

The chain links TRBV6-5 to TRBJ1-1, with TRBD1 matching over 7 bases. V was clipped by 6 bases and J by 1 base; unmatched bases: 5. The CDR3 runs 14 residues. CDR1 is MNHEY and CDR2 is SVGAGI in the germline V gene. The CDR3 nucleotides read TGTGCCAGCAGATCCTGGACAGGGAACACTGAAGCTTTCTTT. Translating it yields CASRSWTGNTEAFF.

The chain links TRBV7-9 to TRBJ1-2, with 9 positions matching TRBD1. Trimming at V came to 1 base and at J to 0 bases, leaving 12 bases not matched to a gene. Germline values: CDR1 SEHNR, CDR2 FQNEAQ (reference sequence). The CDR3 extends over 19 amino acids. The CDR3 here is CASSLGGTGFRGSNYGYTF. DNA for the CDR3: TGTGCCAGCAGCTTAGGCGGGACAGGGTTTCGAGGGTCTAACTATGGCTACACCTTC. The full variable domain, in which reference TRBV7-9 and TRBJ1-2 provide the parts outside the CDR3, is DTGVSQNPRHKITKRGQNVTFRCDPISEHNRLYWYRQTLGQGPEFLTYFQNEAQLEKSRLLSDRFSAERPKGSFSTLEIQRTEQGDSAMYLCASSLGGTGFRGSNYGYTFGSGTRLTVV.

This clone was picked up a small number of times. The chain combines TRBV19 with TRBJ2-3; possibly TRBD1 for D (6 bases). Trimming shortened V by 6 bases and J by 9 bases, and 13 bases separated the two germline ends. The germline V gene encodes CDR1 LNHDA and CDR2 SQIVND (reference sequence). The CDR3 is made up of 12 amino acids. CDR3 in amino acids: CASSGARGTQYF. The CDR3 nucleotides read TGTGCCAGTAGCGGGGCGAGGGGGACGCAGTATTTT.

This CDR3 is CASGSGRENYGYTF. In nucleotides, the CDR3 is TGTGCCAGCGGTTCCGGCAGGGAAAATTATGGCTACACCTTC. This chain connects TRBV5-8 to TRBJ1-2; perhaps TRBD1 as D (5 bases). The CDR3 is made up of 14 amino acids. Trimming left V 7 bases short and J 5 bases short, with 18 bases between. CDR1 and CDR2 (germline): SGHTS, YDEGEE.

The J gene is TRBJ1-1, the V gene TRBV10-3, with a possible D match to TRBD1 (5 bases). Trimming removed 2 bases from V and 2 bases from J, with 6 bases in between. The CDR3 totals 13 residues. Looked up from germline, CDR1 is ENHRY and CDR2 is SYGVKD. CDR3 DNA sequence: TGTGCCATCAGTGAGCAGGGTAACACTGAAGCTTTCTTT. Its protein is CAISEQGNTEAFF.